A selection of T cell receptor beta chains follows, all from one sample in a study of blood T cell repertoires in COVID-19. Sequencing was performed with immunoSEQ multiplex PCR; in TCRdb, only in-frame clones are kept and a portion is missing. The repertoire consists of fewer than 350,000 clones, with 85% occurring once and the leading ten covering about 2%. Material: PBMCs or T cells enriched from blood (not recorded which). These receptors originate from a woman aged 25 to 45 who had been exposed to COVID-19. Both conserved end residues are part of each CDR3. A D gene is named only where the DNA matches it firmly. Size tells how often a clone was seen (once, few, many) or the class of an expanded clone, and some rows leave it out.

cdr3_aa | cdr3_nt | v_call | d_call | j_call | clone_size
CASSLFLGGKSTDTQYF | TGTGCCAGCAGCTTATTTCTCGGGGGGAAGAGCACAGATACGCAGTATTTT | TRBV7-2 | TRBD2 | TRBJ2-3 | -
CASRQDRVEVNQYF | TGTGCCAGCAGGCAAGACAGGGTGGAAGTGAACCAGTACTTC | TRBV6-5 | TRBD1 | TRBJ2-5 | -
CASSLWQGANSPLHF | TGTGCCAGCAGTTTATGGCAGGGGGCGAATTCACCCCTCCACTTT | TRBV28 | TRBD1 | TRBJ1-6 | once
CTSSQDSRSGDSPLHF | TGCACCAGCAGCCAAGATTCGAGATCAGGGGATTCACCCCTCCACTTT | TRBV1 | - | TRBJ1-6 | -
CASRGGTASSYGYTF | TGTGCCAGCAGGGGCGGGACAGCATCCAGTTATGGCTACACCTTC | TRBV6-6 | TRBD1 | TRBJ1-2 | few
CASSQGQGGTSSQPQHF | TGTGCCAGCAGCCAAGGACAGGGAGGTACTAGTAGTCAGCCCCAGCATTTT | TRBV4-2 | TRBD1 | TRBJ1-5 | -
CASNLQEYGELFF | TGTGCCAGCAACTTACAGGAGTACGGGGAGCTGTTTTTT | TRBV12-3/TRBV12-4 | - | TRBJ2-2 | -
CASSSGLAGGRNEQFF | TGTGCCAGCAGTTCGGGACTAGCGGGAGGGAGGAATGAGCAGTTCTTC | TRBV27 | TRBD2 | TRBJ2-1 | -
CASSFAPAGGNEQYF | TGTGCCAGCAGCTTTGCCCCGGCGGGAGGGAACGAGCAGTACTTC | TRBV5-4 | TRBD2 | TRBJ2-7 | -
CASSVGGAPRSYNEQFF | TGTGCCAGCAGCGTAGGTGGGGCTCCCCGTTCCTACAATGAGCAGTTCTTC | TRBV9 | - | TRBJ2-1 | -
CASSPQANYGYTF | TGTGCCAGCAGCCCTCAGGCCAACTATGGCTACACCTTC | TRBV27 | - | TRBJ1-2 | -
CASSVESNTGELFF | TGTGCCAGCAGTGTGGAGTCGAACACCGGGGAGCTGTTTTTT | TRBV2 | - | TRBJ2-2 | -
CASSAPGQGIYEQYF | TGTGCCAGTAGTGCCCCGGGACAGGGGATCTACGAGCAGTACTTC | TRBV19 | TRBD1 | TRBJ2-7 | -